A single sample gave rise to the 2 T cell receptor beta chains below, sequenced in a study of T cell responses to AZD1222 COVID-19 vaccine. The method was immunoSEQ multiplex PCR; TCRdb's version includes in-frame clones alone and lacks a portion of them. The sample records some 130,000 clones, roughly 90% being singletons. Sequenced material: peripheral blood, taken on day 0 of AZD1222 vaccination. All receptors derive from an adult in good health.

Here the CDR3 reads CASTTGQPPNYGYTF. The DNA for the CDR3 is TGTGCCAGTACCACTGGACAGCCACCTAACTATGGCTACACCTTC. V is TRBV19 and J is TRBJ1-2; tentatively, D is TRBD1 (6 bases). The V and J ends lost 7 bases and 0 bases respectively, with 15 bases between them. This CDR3 spans 15 amino acids. Germline V gene sequence: CDR1 LNHDA, CDR2 SQIVND (reference sequence).

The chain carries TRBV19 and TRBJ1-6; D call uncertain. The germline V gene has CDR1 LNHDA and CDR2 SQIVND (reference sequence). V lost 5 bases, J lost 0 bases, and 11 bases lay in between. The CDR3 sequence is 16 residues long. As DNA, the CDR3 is TGTGCCAGTAGTTTCCGCCCGAACTCCTATAATTCACCCCTCCACTTT. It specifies CASSFRPNSYNSPLHF.